The clone carrying this T cell receptor (beta chain) was detected a few times. The antigen is unknown. Only in-frame clones appear in the TCRdb table, and some are missing; sequencing was by immunoSEQ multiplex PCR. The repertoire includes 95,000 to 150,000 clones, 84% of them detected once, and about 27% sits in the top ten. This CDR3 has 12 amino acids. Germline assignment: CDR1 ENHRY and CDR2 SYGVKD. After removal of 8 bases from V and 2 bases from J, the junction contained 2 bases not matched to a gene. Researchers grouped second doses given at about 4 or about 12 weeks into one pool. The data originate from a study of T cell responses to AZD1222 COVID-19 vaccine. Whole-study results and caveats: Regions 160-218 and 743-854 dominated among vaccine-associated CD4 TCRs spanning spike. Nearly half of the spike-specific TCRs reportedly recognize variant regions that carry no mutations.

The receptor was isolated from an adult who received the AZD1222 COVID-19 vaccine. The rearrangement joins TRBV10-3 to TRBJ2-5; 7 bases are shared with TRBD2. Sequences were derived from peripheral blood, sampled 28 days after the second AZD1222 dose. The CDR3 is CAIAGGQETQYF. CDR3 bases: TGTGCCATCGCCGGGGGGCAAGAGACCCAGTACTTC.